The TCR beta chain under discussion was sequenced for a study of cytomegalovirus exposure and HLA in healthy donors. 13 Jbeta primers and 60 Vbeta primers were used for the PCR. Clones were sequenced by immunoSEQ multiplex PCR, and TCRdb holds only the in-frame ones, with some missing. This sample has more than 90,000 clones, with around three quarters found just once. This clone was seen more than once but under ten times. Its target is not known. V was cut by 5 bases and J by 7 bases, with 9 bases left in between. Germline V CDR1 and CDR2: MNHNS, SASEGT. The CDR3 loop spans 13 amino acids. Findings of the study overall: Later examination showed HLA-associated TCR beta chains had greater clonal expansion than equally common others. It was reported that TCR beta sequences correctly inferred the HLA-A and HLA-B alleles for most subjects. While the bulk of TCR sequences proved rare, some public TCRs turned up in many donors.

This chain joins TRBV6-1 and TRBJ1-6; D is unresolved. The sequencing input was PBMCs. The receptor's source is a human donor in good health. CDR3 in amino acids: CASSSLRNSPLHF. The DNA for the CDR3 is TGTGCCAGCAGTTCCCTTCGGAATTCACCCCTCCACTTT.